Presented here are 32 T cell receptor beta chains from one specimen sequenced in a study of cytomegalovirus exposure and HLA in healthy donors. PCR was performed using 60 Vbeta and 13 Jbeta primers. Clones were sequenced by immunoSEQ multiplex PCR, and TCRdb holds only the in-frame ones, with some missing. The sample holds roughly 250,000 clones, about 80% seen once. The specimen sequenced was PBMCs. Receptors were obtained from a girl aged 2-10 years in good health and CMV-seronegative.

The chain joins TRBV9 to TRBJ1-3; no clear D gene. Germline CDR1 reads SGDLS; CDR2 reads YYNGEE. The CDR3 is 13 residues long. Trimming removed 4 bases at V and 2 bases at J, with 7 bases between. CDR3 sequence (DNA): TGTGCCAGCAGCCCCCCTCCTGGAAACACCATATATTTT. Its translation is CASSPPPGNTIYF. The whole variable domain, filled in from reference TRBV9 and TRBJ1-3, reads DSGVTQTPKHLITATGQRVTLRCSPRSGDLSVYWYQQSLDQGLQFLIQYYNGEERAKGNILERFSAQQFPDLHSELNLSSLELGDSALYFCASSPPPGNTIYFGEGSWLTVV.

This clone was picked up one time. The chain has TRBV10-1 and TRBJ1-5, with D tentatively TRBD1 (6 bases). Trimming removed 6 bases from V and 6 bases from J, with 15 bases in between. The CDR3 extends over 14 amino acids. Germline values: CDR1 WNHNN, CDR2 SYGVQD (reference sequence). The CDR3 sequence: CASRKGGESQPQHF. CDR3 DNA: TGCGCCAGCAGAAAGGGGGGGGAGAGTCAGCCCCAGCATTTT.

CDR3 residues: CASSEYGSGNTIYF. The CDR3 coding sequence is TGTGCCAGCAGTGAATACGGTTCTGGAAACACCATATATTTT. The V gene is TRBV6-1, the J gene TRBJ1-3; no definite D call. V was pared by 2 bases and J by 1 base, with 6 bases between. CDR3 size: 14 residues. CDR1 MNHNS and CDR2 SASEGT come from the germline V gene.

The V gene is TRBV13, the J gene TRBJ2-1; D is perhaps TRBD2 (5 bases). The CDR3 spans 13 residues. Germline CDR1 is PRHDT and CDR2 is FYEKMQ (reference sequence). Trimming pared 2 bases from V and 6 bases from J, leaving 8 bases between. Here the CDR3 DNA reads TGTGCCAGCAGCTTAAGACTACTCAATGAGCAGTTCTTC. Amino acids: CASSLRLLNEQFF.

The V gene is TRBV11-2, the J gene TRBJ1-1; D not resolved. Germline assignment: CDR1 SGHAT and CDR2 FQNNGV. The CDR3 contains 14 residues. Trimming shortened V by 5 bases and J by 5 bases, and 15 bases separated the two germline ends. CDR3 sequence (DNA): TGTGCCAGCAGCCGGGGAGGGCGGCGGACTGAAGCTTTCTTT. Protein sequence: CASSRGGRRTEAFF.

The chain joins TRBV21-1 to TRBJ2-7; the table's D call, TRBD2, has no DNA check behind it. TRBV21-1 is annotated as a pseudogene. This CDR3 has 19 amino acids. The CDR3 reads CASSKGNSGRDEDSYEQYF. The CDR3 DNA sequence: TGTGCCAGCAGCAAAGGTAATAGCGGGAGAGACGAGGACTCCTACGAGCAGTACTTC.

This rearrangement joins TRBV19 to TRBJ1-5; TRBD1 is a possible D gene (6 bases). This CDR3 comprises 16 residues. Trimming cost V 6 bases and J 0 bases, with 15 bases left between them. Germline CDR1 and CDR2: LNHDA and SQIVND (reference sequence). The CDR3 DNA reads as TGTGCCAGTAGCGGACAGCCGATCTATAGCAATCAGCCCCAGCATTTT. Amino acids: CASSGQPIYSNQPQHF.

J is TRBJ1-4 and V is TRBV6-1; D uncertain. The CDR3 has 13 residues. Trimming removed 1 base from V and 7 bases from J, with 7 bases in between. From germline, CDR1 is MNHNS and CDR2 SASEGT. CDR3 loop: CASSEGLGEKLFF. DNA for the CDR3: TGTGCCAGCAGTGAAGGACTGGGTGAAAAACTGTTTTTT.

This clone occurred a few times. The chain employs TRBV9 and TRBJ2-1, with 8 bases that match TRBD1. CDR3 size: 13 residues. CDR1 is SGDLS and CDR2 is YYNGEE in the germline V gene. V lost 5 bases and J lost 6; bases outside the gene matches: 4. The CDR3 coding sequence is TGTGCCAGCAGACGACAGGGGAGCAATGAGCAGTTCTTC. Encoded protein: CASRRQGSNEQFF.

Here the CDR3 DNA reads TGTGCCAGCTCACCTTTCCTGCTACAGGGAGAGAATGAAAAACTGTTTTTT. Protein sequence: CASSPFLLQGENEKLFF. The rearrangement uses TRBV18 and TRBJ1-4; weak D call: TRBD1 (6 bases). Deletions cut 3 bases from V and 5 bases from J, with 19 bases between. This CDR3 spans 17 amino acids. Germline CDR1 is KGHSH and CDR2 is LQKENI.

As DNA, the CDR3 is TGTGGGACAGGGACGATGAACACCGGGGAGCTGTTTTTT. It translates to CGTGTMNTGELFF. The chain has TRBV6-6 and TRBJ2-2, with TRBD1 matching over 8 bases. Germline assignment: CDR1 MNHNY and CDR2 SVGAGI (reference sequence). The CDR3 length is 13 residues.

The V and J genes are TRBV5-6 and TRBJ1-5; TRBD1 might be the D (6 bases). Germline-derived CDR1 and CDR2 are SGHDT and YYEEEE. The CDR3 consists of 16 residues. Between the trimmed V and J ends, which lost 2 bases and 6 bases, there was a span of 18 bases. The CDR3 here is CASSLGGGAGGQPQHF. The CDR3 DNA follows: TGTGCCAGCAGCTTAGGGGGAGGGGCGGGGGGTCAGCCCCAGCATTTT.

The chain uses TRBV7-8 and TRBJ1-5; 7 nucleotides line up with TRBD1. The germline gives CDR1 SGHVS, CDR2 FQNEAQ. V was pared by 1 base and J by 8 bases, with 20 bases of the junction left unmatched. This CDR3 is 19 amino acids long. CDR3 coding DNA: TGTGCCAGCAGCTTAGGAAGTTACAGGGGAGCACCAAAAAGGGAGCCCCAGCATTTT. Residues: CASSLGSYRGAPKREPQHF.

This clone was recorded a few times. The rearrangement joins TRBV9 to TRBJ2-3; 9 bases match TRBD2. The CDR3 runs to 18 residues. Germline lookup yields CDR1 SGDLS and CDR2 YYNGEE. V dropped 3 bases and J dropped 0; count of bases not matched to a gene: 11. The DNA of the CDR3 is TGTGCCAGCAGCGGGGGGGGTAGCGGGGGACCTAGCACAGATACGCAGTATTTT. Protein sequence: CASSGGGSGGPSTDTQYF. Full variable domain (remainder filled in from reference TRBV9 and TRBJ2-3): DSGVTQTPKHLITATGQRVTLRCSPRSGDLSVYWYQQSLDQGLQFLIQYYNGEERAKGNILERFSAQQFPDLHSELNLSSLELGDSALYFCASSGGGSGGPSTDTQYFGPGTRLTVL.

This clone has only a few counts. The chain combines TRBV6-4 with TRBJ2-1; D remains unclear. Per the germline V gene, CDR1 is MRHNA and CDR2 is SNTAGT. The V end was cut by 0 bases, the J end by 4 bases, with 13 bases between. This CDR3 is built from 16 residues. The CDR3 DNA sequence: TGTGCCAGCAGTGACTCCCTGGAGCCGAGTTACAATGAGCAGTTCTTC. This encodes CASSDSLEPSYNEQFF.

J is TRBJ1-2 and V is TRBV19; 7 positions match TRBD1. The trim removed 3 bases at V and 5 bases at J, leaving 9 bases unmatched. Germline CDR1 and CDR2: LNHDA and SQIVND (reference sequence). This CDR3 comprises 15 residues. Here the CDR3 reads CASSIVRGTAYGYTF. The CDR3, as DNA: TGTGCCAGTAGTATTGTTCGGGGGACAGCGTATGGCTACACCTTC.

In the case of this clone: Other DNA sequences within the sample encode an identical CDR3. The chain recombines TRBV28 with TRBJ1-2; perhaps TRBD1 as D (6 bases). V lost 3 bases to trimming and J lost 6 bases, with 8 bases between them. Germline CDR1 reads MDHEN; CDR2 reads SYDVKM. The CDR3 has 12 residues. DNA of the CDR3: TGTGCCAGCAGTTTTTCAGGGGATGGCTACACCTTC. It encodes CASSFSGDGYTF.

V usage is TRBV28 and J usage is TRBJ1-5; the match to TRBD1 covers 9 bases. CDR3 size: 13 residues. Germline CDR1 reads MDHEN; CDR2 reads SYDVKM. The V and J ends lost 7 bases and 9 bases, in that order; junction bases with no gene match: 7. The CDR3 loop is CASKNRGPWPQHF. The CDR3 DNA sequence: TGTGCCAGCAAGAACAGGGGGCCATGGCCCCAGCATTTT.

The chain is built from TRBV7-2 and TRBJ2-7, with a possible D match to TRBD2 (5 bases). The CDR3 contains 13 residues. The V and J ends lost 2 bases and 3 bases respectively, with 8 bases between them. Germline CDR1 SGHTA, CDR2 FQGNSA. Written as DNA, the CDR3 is TGTGCCAGCAGCTTAACTAGATTCTACGAGCAGTACTTC. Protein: CASSLTRFYEQYF.

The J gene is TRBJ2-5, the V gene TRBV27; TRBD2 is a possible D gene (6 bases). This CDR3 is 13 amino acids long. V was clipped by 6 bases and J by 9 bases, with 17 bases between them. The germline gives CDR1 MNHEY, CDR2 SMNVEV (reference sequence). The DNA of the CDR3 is TGTGCCAGCAGCTGGAGGGGTGGGCAGGCCCAGTACTTC. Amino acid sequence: CASSWRGGQAQYF.

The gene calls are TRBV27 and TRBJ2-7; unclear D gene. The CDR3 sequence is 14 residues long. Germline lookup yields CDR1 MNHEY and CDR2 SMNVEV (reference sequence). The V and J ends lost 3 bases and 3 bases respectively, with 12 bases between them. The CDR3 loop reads CASSFLYPNYEQYF. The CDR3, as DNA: TGTGCCAGCAGTTTCCTCTACCCAAACTACGAGCAGTACTTC.

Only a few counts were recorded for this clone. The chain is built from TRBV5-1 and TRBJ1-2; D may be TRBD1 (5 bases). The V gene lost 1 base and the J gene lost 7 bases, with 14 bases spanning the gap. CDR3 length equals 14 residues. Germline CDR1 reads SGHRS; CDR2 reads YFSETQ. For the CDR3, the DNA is TGCGCCAGCAGCTTGAGTAGGAGGGGAGGTGGCTACACCTTC. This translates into CASSLSRRGGGYTF.

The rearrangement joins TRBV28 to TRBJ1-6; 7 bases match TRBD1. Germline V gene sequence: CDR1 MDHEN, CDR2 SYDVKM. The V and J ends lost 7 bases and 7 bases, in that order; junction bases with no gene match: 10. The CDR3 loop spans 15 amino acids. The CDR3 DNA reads TGTGCCAGCAACACCCGACAGGGTCCCAATTCACCCCTCCACTTT. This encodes CASNTRQGPNSPLHF. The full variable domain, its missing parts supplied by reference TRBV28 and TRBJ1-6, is DVKVTQSSRYLVKRTGEKVFLECVQDMDHENMFWYRQDPGLGLRLIYFSYDVKMKEKGDIPEGYSVSREKKERFSLILESASTNQTSMYLCASNTRQGPNSPLHFGNGTRLTVT.

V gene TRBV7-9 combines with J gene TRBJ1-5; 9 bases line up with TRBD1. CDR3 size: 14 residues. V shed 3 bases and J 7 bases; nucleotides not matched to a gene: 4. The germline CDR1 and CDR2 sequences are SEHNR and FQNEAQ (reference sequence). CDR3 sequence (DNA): TGTGCCAGCAGCTTGACAGGGGGTGGACAGCCCCAGCATTTT. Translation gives CASSLTGGGQPQHF. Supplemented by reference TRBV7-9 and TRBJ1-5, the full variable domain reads DTGVSQNPRHKITKRGQNVTFRCDPISEHNRLYWYRQTLGQGPEFLTYFQNEAQLEKSRLLSDRFSAERPKGSFSTLEIQRTEQGDSAMYLCASSLTGGGQPQHFGDGTRLSIL.

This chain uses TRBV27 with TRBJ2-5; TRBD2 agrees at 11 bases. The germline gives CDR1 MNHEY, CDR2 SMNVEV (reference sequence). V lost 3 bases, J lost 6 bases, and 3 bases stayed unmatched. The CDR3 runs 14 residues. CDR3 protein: CASSLTSGIKTQYF. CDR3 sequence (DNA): TGTGCCAGCAGTTTGACTAGCGGGATAAAGACCCAGTACTTC.

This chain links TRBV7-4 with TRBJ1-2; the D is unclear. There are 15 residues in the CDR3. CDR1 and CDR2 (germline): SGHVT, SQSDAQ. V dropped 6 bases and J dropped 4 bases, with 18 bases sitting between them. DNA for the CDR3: TGTGCCAGCAGTCTTATGTCCGGGTTGACCTATGGCTACACCTTC. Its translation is CASSLMSGLTYGYTF.

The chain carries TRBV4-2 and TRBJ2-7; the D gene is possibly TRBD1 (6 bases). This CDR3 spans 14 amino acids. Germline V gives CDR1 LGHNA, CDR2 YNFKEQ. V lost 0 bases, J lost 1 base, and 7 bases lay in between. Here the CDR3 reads CASSQEDRSYEQYF. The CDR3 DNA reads TGTGCCAGCAGCCAAGAGGACAGATCCTACGAGCAGTACTTC.

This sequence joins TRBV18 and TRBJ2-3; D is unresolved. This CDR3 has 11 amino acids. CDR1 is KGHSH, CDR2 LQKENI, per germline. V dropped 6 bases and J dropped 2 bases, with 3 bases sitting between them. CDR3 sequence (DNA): TGTGCCAGCTCTCACACAGATACGCAGTATTTT. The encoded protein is CASSHTDTQYF.

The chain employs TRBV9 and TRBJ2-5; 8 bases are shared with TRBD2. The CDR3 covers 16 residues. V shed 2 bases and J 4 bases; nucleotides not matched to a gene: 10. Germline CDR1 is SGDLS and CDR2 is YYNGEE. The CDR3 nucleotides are TGTGCCAGCAGCGTTCTGGCCGGGAGGGACGTAGAGACCCAGTACTTC. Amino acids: CASSVLAGRDVETQYF. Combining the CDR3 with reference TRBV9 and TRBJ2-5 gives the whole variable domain DSGVTQTPKHLITATGQRVTLRCSPRSGDLSVYWYQQSLDQGLQFLIQYYNGEERAKGNILERFSAQQFPDLHSELNLSSLELGDSALYFCASSVLAGRDVETQYFGPGTRLLVL.

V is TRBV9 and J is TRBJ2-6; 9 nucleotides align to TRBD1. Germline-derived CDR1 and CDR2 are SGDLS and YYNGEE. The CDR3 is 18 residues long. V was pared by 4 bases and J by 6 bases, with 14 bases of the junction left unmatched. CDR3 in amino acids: CASSSSGTGRAQANVLTF. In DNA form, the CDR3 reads TGTGCCAGCAGCAGCTCCGGGACAGGGAGGGCTCAGGCCAACGTCCTGACTTTC.

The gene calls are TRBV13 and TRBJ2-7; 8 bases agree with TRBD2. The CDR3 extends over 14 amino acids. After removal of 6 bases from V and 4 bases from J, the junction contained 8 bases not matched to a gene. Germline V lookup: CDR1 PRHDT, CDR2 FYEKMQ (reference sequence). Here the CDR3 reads CASRKSGTRYEQYF. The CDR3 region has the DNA TGTGCCAGCAGGAAATCGGGGACTAGGTACGAGCAGTACTTC. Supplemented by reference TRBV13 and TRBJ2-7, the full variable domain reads AAGVIQSPRHLIKEKRETATLKCYPIPRHDTVYWYQQGPGQDPQFLISFYEKMQSDKGSIPDRFSAQQFSDYHSELNMSSLELGDSALYFCASRKSGTRYEQYFGPGTRLTVT.

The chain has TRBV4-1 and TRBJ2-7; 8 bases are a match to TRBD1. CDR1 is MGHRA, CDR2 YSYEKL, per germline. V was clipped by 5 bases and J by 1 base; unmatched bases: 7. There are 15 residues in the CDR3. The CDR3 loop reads CASSTRTGRSYEQYF. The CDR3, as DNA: TGCGCCAGCAGCACACGGACAGGGCGGTCCTACGAGCAGTACTTC.